These 19 T cell receptor beta chains share one sample of origin, sequenced in a study of T cell changes during pregnancy in multiple sclerosis. This table comes from immunoSEQ multiplex PCR, and its TCRdb copy is limited to in-frame clones, with some not included. Counted here are some 60,000 clones, roughly nine tenths occurring once; the ten biggest clones make up 0.38%. This specimen was CD4+ T cells from peripheral blood mononuclear cells, taken in the third trimester of pregnancy. The receptors were gathered from a female donor with multiple sclerosis, enrolled in a pregnancy study.

The chain employs TRBV11-3 and TRBJ2-3; the match to TRBD2 covers 11 bases. The CDR3 totals 14 residues. CDR1 is SGHNT, CDR2 YENEEA, per germline. V was pared by 6 bases and J by 5 bases, with 4 bases of the junction left unmatched. In DNA form, the CDR3 reads TGTGCCAGCAGTAGCGGGAGGGGGGGAGATACGCAGTATTTT. This sequence encodes CASSSGRGGDTQYF.

The chain joins TRBV11-2 to TRBJ2-1, with 10 bases aligning to TRBD2. The CDR3 sequence is 18 residues long. Germline CDR1 reads SGHAT; CDR2 reads FQNNGV. The junction had 16 bases not matched to a gene; V was cut back by 4 bases and J by 7 bases. CDR3 loop: CASSYNLISGGSSNEQFF. DNA for the CDR3: TGTGCCAGCAGCTACAACTTGATTAGCGGGGGGTCGTCTAATGAGCAGTTCTTC.

V gene TRBV13 combines with J gene TRBJ1-4; TRBD1 might be the D (5 bases). The CDR3 length is 14 residues. Per the germline V gene, CDR1 is PRHDT and CDR2 is FYEKMQ (reference sequence). Between the trimmed V and J ends, which lost 5 bases and 3 bases, there was a span of 10 bases. The CDR3 coding sequence is TGTGCCAGCAGCCGACAGACACCTAATGAAAAACTGTTTTTT. This gives the protein CASSRQTPNEKLFF.

J is TRBJ2-7 and V is TRBV7-9; TRBD2 agrees at 7 bases. Germline CDR1 is SEHNR and CDR2 is FQNEAQ (reference sequence). The ends lost 2 bases at V and 4 bases at J; junction bases unmatched: 11. The CDR3 extends over 16 amino acids. The CDR3 sequence is CASSLSPASGIYEQYF. In nucleotides, the CDR3 is TGTGCCAGCAGCTTAAGCCCGGCTAGCGGAATTTACGAGCAGTACTTC.

The chain recombines TRBV19 with TRBJ2-7, with D perhaps matching TRBD2 (7 bases). Trimming took 10 bases from V and 3 from J, leaving 22 bases between them. This CDR3 spans 15 amino acids. Germline V gives CDR1 LNHDA, CDR2 SQIVND (reference sequence). The CDR3 DNA sequence: TGTGCCACCTCCCCGGCGGGGGCAGTCCACTACGAGCAGTACTTC. Its translation is CATSPAGAVHYEQYF.

As DNA, the CDR3 is TGTGCCAGCAGCTTGTGGGGACAGGGGACGCCCGAGGGAGGGACCCAGTACTTC. Translated, it gives CASSLWGQGTPEGGTQYF. The V gene is TRBV5-5, the J gene TRBJ2-5, with TRBD1 matching over 10 bases. V lost 1 base, J lost 7 bases, and 16 bases stayed unmatched. Germline values: CDR1 SGHKS, CDR2 YYEKEE (reference sequence). The CDR3 is 18 amino acids.

The chain combines TRBV5-5 with TRBJ1-2; no clear D gene. Germline assignment: CDR1 SGHKS and CDR2 YYEKEE (reference sequence). The ends were cut back, 4 bases at V and 1 base at J, with 11 bases in the middle. This CDR3 spans 14 amino acids. The CDR3: CASSTGGSNYGYTF. The CDR3 DNA sequence: TGTGCCAGCAGCACCGGAGGCAGTAACTATGGCTACACCTTC.

The chain has TRBV5-5 and TRBJ2-7, with D hard to call. V lost 2 bases and J 6 bases, leaving 18 bases between the germline ends. Per germline, CDR1 SGHKS and CDR2 YYEKEE (reference sequence). The length of the CDR3 is 15 residues. The CDR3 spells CASSFAVFDDGEQYF. CDR3 nucleotide sequence: TGTGCCAGCAGCTTCGCGGTTTTCGATGACGGCGAGCAGTACTTC.

The chain employs TRBV19 and TRBJ2-2, with a tentative D call TRBD1 (5 bases). The germline gives CDR1 LNHDA, CDR2 SQIVND (reference sequence). V lost 5 bases, J lost 6 bases, and 19 bases lay in between. The CDR3 covers 16 residues. The CDR3 reads CASSLILGLTAGELFF. The CDR3 region has the DNA TGTGCCAGTAGTCTTATCCTGGGGCTTACGGCCGGGGAGCTGTTTTTT.

The chain uses TRBV6-1 and TRBJ1-2; D gene uncertain. V was trimmed by 1 base and J by 3 bases, leaving 18 bases between them. CDR1 is MNHNS and CDR2 is SASEGT in the germline V gene. The CDR3 loop spans 17 amino acids. The CDR3 DNA sequence: TGTGCCAGCAGTGAAGATATCTTTAGCGCAGCCGACTATGGCTACACCTTC. Translating it yields CASSEDIFSAADYGYTF.

J is TRBJ1-2 and V is TRBV30; no clear D. The CDR3 spans 13 residues. V was pared by 2 bases and J by 1 base, with 8 bases between. Germline V gives CDR1 GTSNPN, CDR2 SVGIG (reference sequence). The CDR3 bases are TGTGCCTGGAGTAATGTCCTTAACTATGGCTACACCTTC. It yields the protein CAWSNVLNYGYTF.

This clone was seen only a few times. The chain joins TRBV7-2 to TRBJ2-7; a possible D gene is TRBD1 (6 bases). This CDR3 spans 14 amino acids. The germline gives CDR1 SGHTA, CDR2 FQGNSA. Trimming removed 4 bases from V and 3 bases from J, with 13 bases in between. CDR3 residues: CASSSSGANYEQYF. CDR3 in DNA: TGTGCCAGCAGCTCATCAGGGGCCAACTACGAGCAGTACTTC.

The chain joins TRBV12-5 to TRBJ1-2; 7 bases fit TRBD1. This CDR3 is built from 15 residues. Germline V CDR1 and CDR2: LGHNT, FRNRAP. Trimming at V came to 7 bases and at J to 1 base, leaving 9 bases not matched to a gene. DNA for the CDR3: TGTGCTAGTGTGACAGGGCTCCTTAATAACTATGGCTACACCTTC. Translated: CASVTGLLNNYGYTF.

This sequence joins TRBV14 and TRBJ1-2; the D is unclear. Per the germline V gene, CDR1 is SGHDN and CDR2 is FVKESK. The CDR3 consists of 13 residues. V was cut by 1 base and J by 4 bases, with 7 bases left in between. The CDR3 here is CASSQVYSYGYTF. The CDR3 bases are TGTGCCAGCAGCCAAGTTTATAGCTATGGCTACACCTTC.

The rearrangement joins TRBV5-1 to TRBJ2-2; a possible D gene is TRBD2 (5 bases). This CDR3 spans 17 amino acids. V lost 3 bases and J lost 4, with 19 bases in between. Germline CDR1 and CDR2: SGHRS and YFSETQ. CDR3 coding DNA: TGCGCCAGCAGCTCGAATCCCGGACTTCTATTCACCGGGGAGCTGTTTTTT. It is translated as CASSSNPGLLFTGELFF. The whole variable domain, remainder taken from reference TRBV5-1 and TRBJ2-2, is KAGVTQTPRYLIKTRGQQVTLSCSPISGHRSVSWYQQTPGQGLQFLFEYFSETQRNKGNFPGRFSGRQFSNSRSEMNVSTLELGDSALYLCASSSNPGLLFTGELFFGEGSRLTVL.

CDR3 in amino acids: CASSPRGSGGEQYF. In DNA, the CDR3 is TGTGCCAGCAGCCCCCGTGGGAGCGGGGGAGAGCAGTACTTC. This chain connects TRBV5-5 to TRBJ2-7; 8 bases map to TRBD2. Germline V lookup: CDR1 SGHKS, CDR2 YYEKEE (reference sequence). This CDR3 is 14 amino acids long. Trimming cost V 4 bases and J 7 bases; bases outside gene matches: 10.

Here the CDR3 DNA reads TGTGCCATCAGTGAGGGGCAGGTGGCCACTCAGCCCCAGCATTTT. Translation gives CAISEGQVATQPQHF. This rearrangement joins TRBV10-3 to TRBJ1-5; D gene ambiguous. Trimming left V 2 bases short and J 6 bases short, with 14 bases between. The CDR3 consists of 15 residues. The germline CDR1 and CDR2 sequences are ENHRY and SYGVKD.

The chain combines TRBV7-3 with TRBJ2-3; no clear D. CDR1 is SGHTA and CDR2 is FQGTGA in the germline V gene. The CDR3 extends over 15 amino acids. The V end lost 6 bases, the J end lost 0 bases, and 13 bases lay between the germline ends. This CDR3 reads CASSILGASTDTQYF. DNA for the CDR3: TGTGCCAGCAGTATCCTCGGTGCTAGCACAGATACGCAGTATTTT. Drawing the rest from reference TRBV7-3 and TRBJ2-3, the complete variable domain is GAGVSQTPSNKVTEKGKYVELRCDPISGHTALYWYRQSLGQGPEFLIYFQGTGAADDSGLPNDRFFAVRPEGSVSTLKIQRTERGDSAVYLCASSILGASTDTQYFGPGTRLTVL.

This chain links TRBV30 with TRBJ1-5; maybe TRBD1 (6 bases). The germline V gene encodes CDR1 GTSNPN and CDR2 SVGIG (reference sequence). This CDR3 spans 14 amino acids. Trimming removed 5 bases at V and 2 bases at J, with 13 bases between. In DNA, the CDR3 is TGTGCCTGGGGGGGGGCTGGGGGCAATCAGCCCCAGCATTTT. It encodes CAWGGAGGNQPQHF.